This TCR beta chain was found in a study of T cell repertoires in cytomegalovirus infection. Study-level results: HLA-C-restricted CMV-specific TCR beta clonotypes were dominant in the ex vivo response. Accumulated public TCR beta family frequency recognized individuals carrying CMV together with the relevant HLA.

Comments on this clonotype: Its antigen is unidentified.

Using its own MiXCR run on the reads, TCRdb lists one record per CDR3 protein. The sample includes 500,000 to 600,000 distinct CDR3 sequences, 16% of them seen just once. This clonotype was sampled from a human donor in good health (CMV status not recorded). Some clones in this sample may be carry-over from other donors' samples. The specimen was CD8+ T cells from PBMCs.

The CDR3 spells CASNSYTGELFF. The CDR3 nucleotides are TGTGCCAGCAACAGTTACACCGGGGAGCTGTTTTTT. V and J are TRBV27 and TRBJ2-2, with D uncertain. V lost 7 bases to trimming and J lost 3 bases, with 6 bases between them. The CDR3 contains 12 residues. Germline CDR1 MNHEY, CDR2 SMNVEV (reference sequence).